This T cell receptor beta chain was captured by sequencing in a study of glioma-infiltrating T cells. Overall study results and limits: Non-neoplastic patients had below-expected tissue-blood divergence, while all gliomas exceeded expectation. Tissue and blood shared very few CDR3 sequences.

This clonotype was detected many times. Antigen unknown. The iRepertoire nested amplicon-rescue multiplex PCR amplified TCR alpha and beta CDR3s from RNA. For one-step reverse transcription and amplification, roughly 85-450 ng of tissue mRNA or PBMC total RNA was used. Via MiXCR, TCRdb re-called the multiplex PCR reads, giving one row per CDR3 protein. The data show around 140,000 distinct CDR3 sequences, about two fifths seen once. The specimen was glioma tissue, nonneoplastic brain tissue, or PBMCs (not recorded which). The clonotype comes from a human donor with low-grade glioma or glioblastoma, undergoing nonglioma brain surgery, or in good health (not recorded which).

The CDR3 DNA sequence: TGTGCCAGCGCCCCATGGGGGACCGGGGAGCTGTTTTTT. Translated, it gives CASAPWGTGELFF. This rearrangement joins TRBV27 to TRBJ2-2; either TRBD1 or TRBD2 may fit D (5 bases each). The CDR3 spans 13 residues. The V and J ends lost 8 bases and 5 bases respectively, with 12 bases between them. Germline V gives CDR1 MNHEY, CDR2 SMNVEV (reference sequence).